This T cell receptor (beta chain) was recorded in a study of CD8+ T cells in alopecia areata. On the study more broadly: Among treated patients, oral tofacitinib was administered at 5 to 10 mg twice daily. Using the percentage of affected scalp area, treated patients' severity was scored.

Documented treatment: oral pan-JAK inhibitor, 5-10 mg twice daily. Specimens obtained from alopecia areata patients comprised lesional scalp punch biopsies and peripheral blood. Investigators sorted PBMCs to obtain both CD4+ and CD8+ T cells. Reverse transcribed after extraction, RNA yielded cDNA as the sequencing template. The assay was immunoSEQ multiplex PCR, and TCRdb's table has in-frame clones only and misses some. Among some 150,000 clones listed, approximately 59% were seen once. The CDR3 has 14 residues. Per germline, CDR1 SGHRS and CDR2 YFSETQ. Germline trimming cut 4 bases from V and 5 bases from J; bases unmatched to any gene: 8.

The sequencing here drew on CD4+ T cells sorted from blood, taken at roughly week 55, from a patient treated with tofacitinib. This clonotype was sampled from a human donor with alopecia areata. The chain couples TRBV5-1 to TRBJ2-5, with TRBD2 identical over 7 bases. The CDR3 nucleotides read TGCGCCAGCAGCCTCCAGGACGGGAGGGAGACCCAGTACTTC. Translation gives CASSLQDGRETQYF.